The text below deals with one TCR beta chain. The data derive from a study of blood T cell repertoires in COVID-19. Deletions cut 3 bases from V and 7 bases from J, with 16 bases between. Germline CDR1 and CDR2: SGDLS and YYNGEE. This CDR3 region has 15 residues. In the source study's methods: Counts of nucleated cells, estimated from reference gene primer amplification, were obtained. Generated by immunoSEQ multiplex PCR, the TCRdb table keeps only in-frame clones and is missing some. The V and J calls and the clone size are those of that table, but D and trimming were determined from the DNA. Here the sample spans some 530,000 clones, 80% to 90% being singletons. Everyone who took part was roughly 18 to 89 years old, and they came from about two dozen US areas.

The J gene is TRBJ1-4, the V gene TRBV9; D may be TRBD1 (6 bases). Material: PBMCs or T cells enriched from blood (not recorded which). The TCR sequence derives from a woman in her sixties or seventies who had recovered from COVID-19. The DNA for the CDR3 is TGTGCCAGCAGCGGACAGGTCAGGGGTGGTGAAAAACTGTTTTTT. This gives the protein CASSGQVRGGEKLFF.